These T cell receptor beta chains were read from a single sample in a study of blood T cell repertoires in COVID-19. This table comes from immunoSEQ multiplex PCR, and its TCRdb copy is limited to in-frame clones, with some not included. The sample has more than 85,000 clones, about 72% seen once. The specimen sequenced was peripheral blood. The source is a man aged 55 to 70 with active or convalescent COVID-19. CDR3s include the opening cysteine and the closing phenylalanine or tryptophan. D genes are given only for firm matches. Not every row has a clone size; where given, it reads once, few, many or a size class.

j_call: TRBJ1-1; clone_size: .; v_call: TRBV27; d_call: TRBD1; cdr3_nt: TGTGCCAGCAGGGGGACAGAGAACACTGAAGCTTTCTTT; cdr3_aa: CASRGTENTEAFF
j_call: TRBJ2-2; clone_size: .; v_call: TRBV28; d_call: TRBD2; cdr3_nt: TGTGCCAGCAACCCAGCGGGAGCAGGTACCGGGGAGCTGTTTTTT; cdr3_aa: CASNPAGAGTGELFF
j_call: TRBJ1-6; clone_size: .; v_call: TRBV9; d_call: .; cdr3_nt: TGTGCCAGCAGCGAGGGGGGGGAACCCTATAATTCACCCCTCCACTTT; cdr3_aa: CASSEGGEPYNSPLHF
j_call: TRBJ1-2; clone_size: .; v_call: TRBV24-1; d_call: .; cdr3_nt: TGTGCCACCAGTGATCGCCGGGGGGGGACTAACTATGGCTACACCTTC; cdr3_aa: CATSDRRGGTNYGYTF
j_call: TRBJ2-3; clone_size: .; v_call: TRBV11-2; d_call: .; cdr3_nt: TGTGCCAGCAGCTCCCAGGGTAGTTTCAGCACAGATACGCAGTATTTT; cdr3_aa: CASSSQGSFSTDTQYF
j_call: TRBJ2-1; clone_size: .; v_call: TRBV29-1; d_call: TRBD2; cdr3_nt: TGCAGCGTTGCTAGCGGGAGGGCCTACAATGAGCAGTTCTTC; cdr3_aa: CSVASGRAYNEQFF
j_call: TRBJ2-3; clone_size: .; v_call: TRBV6-2/TRBV6-3; d_call: .; cdr3_nt: TGTGCCAGCAGTCGAGGAGGACCAGATACGCAGTATTTT; cdr3_aa: CASSRGGPDTQYF
j_call: TRBJ1-5; clone_size: .; v_call: TRBV7-2; d_call: TRBD1; cdr3_nt: TGTGCCAGCAGCTTCGGACAGGGTTATCAGCCCCAGCATTTT; cdr3_aa: CASSFGQGYQPQHF
j_call: TRBJ1-2; clone_size: once; v_call: TRBV6-5; d_call: .; cdr3_nt: TGTGCCAGCAGTTACTCGAATGCCGGGGACTACTATGGCTACACCTTC; cdr3_aa: CASSYSNAGDYYGYTF
j_call: TRBJ2-2; clone_size: .; v_call: TRBV4-3; d_call: TRBD2; cdr3_nt: TGCGCCAGCAGCCAAGAAGGGGGACTAGCGGGATACACCGGGGAGCTGTTTTTT; cdr3_aa: CASSQEGGLAGYTGELFF
j_call: TRBJ2-1; clone_size: .; v_call: TRBV6-4; d_call: .; cdr3_nt: TGTGCCAGCAGTGATGGGGGACTCGTAGGCAATGAGCAGTTCTTC; cdr3_aa: CASSDGGLVGNEQFF
j_call: TRBJ1-2; clone_size: few; v_call: TRBV27; d_call: .; cdr3_nt: TGTGCCAGCCGTGGGGGCGCGATTGATGGCTACACCTTC; cdr3_aa: CASRGGAIDGYTF
j_call: TRBJ1-2; clone_size: once; v_call: TRBV5-1; d_call: .; cdr3_nt: TGCGCCAGCAGCTTTGAAGGAAGCGCAGCTAACTATGGCTACACCTTC; cdr3_aa: CASSFEGSAANYGYTF
j_call: TRBJ1-2; clone_size: .; v_call: TRBV6-1; d_call: .; cdr3_nt: TGTGCCAGCAGTGAAGCGAGGACAGCTCTCTATGGCTACACCTTC; cdr3_aa: CASSEARTALYGYTF
j_call: TRBJ2-2; clone_size: few; v_call: TRBV5-1; d_call: TRBD2; cdr3_nt: TGCGCCAGCAGAGGACTAGCGGCGGCCGGGGAGCTGTTTTTT; cdr3_aa: CASRGLAAAGELFF
j_call: TRBJ2-2; clone_size: .; v_call: TRBV5-1; d_call: TRBD1; cdr3_nt: TGCGCCAGCAGTCCTCGAGGACAGGACTTGACCGGGGAGCTGTTTTTT; cdr3_aa: CASSPRGQDLTGELFF
j_call: TRBJ2-3; clone_size: .; v_call: TRBV5-5; d_call: .; cdr3_nt: TGTGCCAGCAGAGGGTGGGGGCTCACAGATACGCAGTATTTT; cdr3_aa: CASRGWGLTDTQYF
j_call: TRBJ2-4; clone_size: .; v_call: TRBV7-2; d_call: TRBD2; cdr3_nt: TGTGCCAGCAGCGACCTAGCGGGGACCCTAGCCAAAAACATTCAGTACTTC; cdr3_aa: CASSDLAGTLAKNIQYF
j_call: TRBJ1-1; clone_size: few; v_call: TRBV29-1; d_call: TRBD1; cdr3_nt: TGCAGCGGCTCGGACAGGGCTCGCACTGAAGCTTTCTTT; cdr3_aa: CSGSDRARTEAFF
j_call: TRBJ1-3; clone_size: .; v_call: TRBV28; d_call: .; cdr3_nt: TGTGCCAGCAGCGTGAGGGACACCATATATTTT; cdr3_aa: CASSVRDTIYF
j_call: TRBJ2-2; clone_size: .; v_call: TRBV25-1; d_call: TRBD2; cdr3_nt: TGTGCCAGCAGTGCCACTAGCGGAAAGACCGGGGAGCTGTTTTTT; cdr3_aa: CASSATSGKTGELFF
j_call: TRBJ2-7; clone_size: once; v_call: TRBV7-8; d_call: TRBD1; cdr3_nt: TGTGCCAGCAGCTTAGCTACCGGGACAGGGTTGTCAGGCTTCTACGAGCAGTACTTC; cdr3_aa: CASSLATGTGLSGFYEQYF
j_call: TRBJ2-3; clone_size: once; v_call: TRBV19; d_call: .; cdr3_nt: TGTGCCAGTAGTATTGGACAGAGCACAGATACGCAGTATTTT; cdr3_aa: CASSIGQSTDTQYF
j_call: TRBJ1-6; clone_size: .; v_call: TRBV4-3; d_call: TRBD1; cdr3_nt: TGCGCCAGCAGCCACTCGACGGGACAGGGTAATTCACCCCTCCACTTT; cdr3_aa: CASSHSTGQGNSPLHF
j_call: TRBJ1-5; clone_size: few; v_call: TRBV10-3; d_call: .; cdr3_nt: TGTGCCATCAGTGAGGCAGGTAGCAATCAGCCCCAGCATTTT; cdr3_aa: CAISEAGSNQPQHF
j_call: TRBJ2-2; clone_size: .; v_call: TRBV4-1; d_call: TRBD2; cdr3_nt: TGCGCCAGCAGCCAAAAAGCGACTAGCGGCACCGGGGAGCTGTTTTTT; cdr3_aa: CASSQKATSGTGELFF
j_call: TRBJ1-3; clone_size: .; v_call: TRBV2; d_call: .; cdr3_nt: TGTGCCAGCAGTGTGATCCCGATTGCCTACTCTGGAAACACCATATATTTT; cdr3_aa: CASSVIPIAYSGNTIYF
j_call: TRBJ1-5; clone_size: .; v_call: TRBV7-8; d_call: TRBD1; cdr3_nt: TGTGCCAGCAGCCCGCGTCCGGGACAGACAATTAATCAGCCCCAGCATTTT; cdr3_aa: CASSPRPGQTINQPQHF
j_call: TRBJ2-1; clone_size: .; v_call: TRBV6-5; d_call: .; cdr3_nt: TGTGCCAGCAGTTACCTCGGAGGTCAGGTTTTGAGTGAGCAGTTCTTC; cdr3_aa: CASSYLGGQVLSEQFF
j_call: TRBJ1-1; clone_size: once; v_call: TRBV6-2/TRBV6-3; d_call: .; cdr3_nt: TGTGCCAGCAGTCCCTGGGGGGGGCTAAACACTGAAGCTTTCTTT; cdr3_aa: CASSPWGGLNTEAFF
j_call: TRBJ2-3; clone_size: .; v_call: TRBV2; d_call: .; cdr3_nt: TGTGCCAGCAGCGCCCGGACGGGAGTAACAGATACGCAGTATTTT; cdr3_aa: CASSARTGVTDTQYF
j_call: TRBJ2-3; clone_size: once; v_call: TRBV13; d_call: TRBD2; cdr3_nt: TGTGCCAGCAGCCACGGAATAGCGGGCCCCGGCACAGATACGCAGTATTTT; cdr3_aa: CASSHGIAGPGTDTQYF
j_call: TRBJ2-3; clone_size: .; v_call: TRBV25-1; d_call: TRBD2; cdr3_nt: TGTGCCAGCAGTGATCCCGGACTAGCGGGAGATACGCAGTATTTT; cdr3_aa: CASSDPGLAGDTQYF